Detailed here is one T cell receptor (beta chain). The antigen remains undetermined. The data originate from a study of T cell responses to AZD1222 COVID-19 vaccine. Study-wide findings and caveats: Elevations in Spike-specific TCR breadth and depth followed administration of two AZD1222 doses.

Profiled with immunoSEQ multiplex PCR; TCRdb holds only in-frame clones, not every one. The sample has about 160,000 clones; roughly 90% are singletons. Trimming took off 3 bases at V and 10 bases at J, with 16 bases between the two ends. The CDR3 runs 13 residues. Germline CDR1 is GTSNPN and CDR2 is SVGIG (reference sequence). The chain uses TRBV30 and TRBJ2-1, with D possibly TRBD2 on 5 matching bases. The sample in question was peripheral blood, obtained 28 days after the second AZD1222 dose. This sequence originates from an adult who received the AZD1222 COVID-19 vaccine. CDR3 DNA sequence: TGTGCCTGGAGAGCTCTACGTAGCGCCGAGCAGTTCTTC. Residues: CAWRALRSAEQFF.